The sample holds one count of the clone carrying this T cell receptor beta chain. Its antigen is unknown. The record originates from a study of T cell clonotyping in hematopoietic cell transplantation. Assay: immunoSEQ multiplex PCR; the TCRdb copy retains only in-frame clones and omits some. The sample includes approximately 5,400 clones, about 88% of them seen just once. The time point: recipient sample about 28 days before transplant, after cytoreduction. General study points: Higher Inverse Simpson Index values in graft donor and pretransplant recipient predicted broader posttransplant TCR diversity. Few recipient clonotypes overlapped donors; over 95% were de novo at given depth.

The sample here was peripheral blood mononuclear cells, taken before stem cell transplant. The receptor comes from a man aged 55 to 70 with acute myeloid leukemia. Some clones in this sample may be carry-over from other donors' samples.

CDR3 coding DNA: TGTGCCAGCAGCTTAGTCTTAGCGGGGACAGATACGCAGTATTTT. Its protein product is CASSLVLAGTDTQYF. The genes are TRBV7-6 and TRBJ2-3; 8 nucleotides match TRBD2. Germline loops: CDR1 SGHVS, CDR2 FNYEAQ. The ends lost 1 base at V and 3 bases at J; junction bases unmatched: 3. The length of the CDR3 is 15 residues.